This TCR beta chain was sequenced for a study of regulatory T cells in long-lasting Graves disease. Study-wide results and caveats: Newly diagnosed Graves' patients exceeded persistent ones in TCR diversity.

Both iRepertoire HTBI primers and Arm-PCR of CDR3 regions were used to build the TCR beta libraries. TCRdb reprocessed the multiplex PCR reads with MiXCR, giving one entry per CDR3 protein. Of 400,000 to 550,000 distinct CDR3 sequences in the sample, about 17% were seen once. This clonotype occurred a few times. Antigen specificity is unknown. The CDR3 is 14 residues long. Germline V lookup: CDR1 SNHLY, CDR2 FYNNEI. V was clipped by 5 bases and J by 3 bases, with 11 bases between them. Time point described: newly diagnosed GD, antithyroid drugs for less than 3 months. With RNA extracted from PBMCs as input, the TCR library was made. Separately, the same data were catalogued under a study of T cells in Graves' hyperthyroidism and ophthalmopathy.

J is TRBJ1-3 and V is TRBV2, with D perhaps matching TRBD1 (6 bases). Sequencing used peripheral blood mononuclear cells (PBMCs), obtained at new diagnosis, from a patient treated with antithyroid drugs. The sequence came from a woman aged 18-35 years with Graves disease. CDR3 DNA sequence: TGTGCCAGCAGTACGGACAGATTTGGAAACACCATATATTTT. As protein: CASSTDRFGNTIYF. Variable domain in full (rest from reference TRBV2 and TRBJ1-3): EPEVTQTPSHQVTQMGQEVILRCVPISNHLYFYWYRQILGQKVEFLVSFYNNEISEKSEIFDDQFSVERPDGSNFTLKIRSTKLEDSAMYFCASSTDRFGNTIYFGEGSWLTVV.